This TCR beta chain appears in the sequencing data of a study of blood T cells in healthy people across ages. In the study overall: About one barcoded beta molecule per two T cells was captured by template switching. Study results and caveats: TCR beta diversity correlated strongly with naive T cell percentage.

Healthy Caucasian individuals from Russia aged roughly 6 to 100 were enrolled as donors. Each sample used at least 6 million PBMCs. Looked up from germline, CDR1 is SGDLS and CDR2 is YYNGEE. CDR3 size: 13 residues. V was cut by 3 bases and J by 8 bases, with 14 bases left in between. To note about this clonotype: Its antigen is unidentified.

A second PCR, run for about 7 to 11 cycles, used a sample-barcoded 5' primer plus a J-beta primer mix. MiXCR, run by TCRdb on the 5' RACE reads, gives a single entry per CDR3 protein. The sample gives roughly 1,800,000 distinct CDR3 sequences, about 50% of which show up once; 2.1% is in the top ten. The sequenced sample consisted of blood. V is TRBV9 and J is TRBJ1-2; tentatively, D is TRBD1 (5 bases). This TCR came from a woman aged 40 to 50 in good health. The DNA for the CDR3 is TGTGCCAGCAGCGCGAGCAAGCGGGACGGCTACACCTTC. This translates into CASSASKRDGYTF. The variable domain in full, completed from reference TRBV9 and TRBJ1-2, reads DSGVTQTPKHLITATGQRVTLRCSPRSGDLSVYWYQQSLDQGLQFLIQYYNGEERAKGNILERFSAQQFPDLHSELNLSSLELGDSALYFCASSASKRDGYTFGSGTRLTVV.